This T cell receptor beta chain comes out of a study of T cells in Graves' hyperthyroidism and ophthalmopathy. Study-level results: Most thyroid clonotypes with frequency above 0.001 were detected in blood.

The germline V gene has CDR1 DFQATT and CDR2 SNEGSKA (reference sequence). J lost 6 bases, V lost 6 bases, and 7 bases had no gene match. The CDR3 sequence is 13 residues long. The TCR beta CDR3 regions underwent amplification using RNA transcripts as the source. The HTBI primer set served for first-round RT-PCR of the TCR CDR3. One entry per CDR3 protein, called by TCRdb with MiXCR from the multiplex PCR reads. The sample holds approximately 220,000 distinct CDR3 sequences, about 18% seen once. Clinical symptoms, serum thyroxine and TRAb, thyroid ultrasound and orbital computed tomography together formed the diagnostic basis. This clonotype was seen ten or more times. What it binds is not known.

The material sequenced was blood. The sequence came from a man aged 40-49 years with Graves' hyperthyroidism. V and J are TRBV20-1 and TRBJ2-3; 9 nucleotides agree with TRBD2. CDR3 in amino acids: CSAPTSGGDTQYF. CDR3 nucleotides: TGCAGTGCCCCGACTAGCGGCGGGGATACGCAGTATTTT.